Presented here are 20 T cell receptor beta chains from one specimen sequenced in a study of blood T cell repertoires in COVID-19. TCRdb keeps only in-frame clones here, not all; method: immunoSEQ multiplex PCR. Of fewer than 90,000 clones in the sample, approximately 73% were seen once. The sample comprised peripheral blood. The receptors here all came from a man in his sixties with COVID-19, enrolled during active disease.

CDR3 region: CASTLSVGGSGEQYF. The CDR3 nucleotides read TGTGCCAGCACCCTTTCGGTGGGGGGATCGGGCGAGCAGTACTTC. The J gene is TRBJ2-7, the V gene TRBV5-4, with D maybe TRBD2 (6 bases). The CDR3 runs 15 residues. V was trimmed by 6 bases and J by 6 bases, leaving 22 bases between them. In germline, CDR1 is SGHNT, CDR2 YYREEE (reference sequence). The full variable domain, its missing parts supplied by reference TRBV5-4 and TRBJ2-7, is ETGVTQSPTHLIKTRGQQVTLRCSSQSGHNTVSWYQQALGQGPQFIFQYYREEENGRGNFPPRFSGLQFPNYSSELNVNALELDDSALYLCASTLSVGGSGEQYFGPGTRLTVT.

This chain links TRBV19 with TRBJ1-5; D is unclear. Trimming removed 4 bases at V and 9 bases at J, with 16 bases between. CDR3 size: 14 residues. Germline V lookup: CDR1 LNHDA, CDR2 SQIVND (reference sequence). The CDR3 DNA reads TGTGCCAGTAGTACCCAGAGAGGTCTGAGGCCCCAGCATTTT. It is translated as CASSTQRGLRPQHF.

Here the CDR3 reads CASSLAGRNEQYF. CDR3 nucleotides: TGTGCCAGCAGCTTAGCGGGGCGAAACGAGCAGTACTTC. J is TRBJ2-7 and V is TRBV5-4; 7 positions match TRBD2. V lost 2 bases, J lost 5 bases, and 4 bases stayed unmatched. CDR3 size: 13 residues. Per germline, CDR1 SGHNT and CDR2 YYREEE (reference sequence).

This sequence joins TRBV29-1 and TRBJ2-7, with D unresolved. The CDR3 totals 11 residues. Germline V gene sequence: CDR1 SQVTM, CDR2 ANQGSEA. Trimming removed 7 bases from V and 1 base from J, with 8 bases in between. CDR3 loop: CSGRSSYEQYF. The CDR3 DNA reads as TGCAGCGGCCGTAGTTCCTACGAGCAGTACTTC.

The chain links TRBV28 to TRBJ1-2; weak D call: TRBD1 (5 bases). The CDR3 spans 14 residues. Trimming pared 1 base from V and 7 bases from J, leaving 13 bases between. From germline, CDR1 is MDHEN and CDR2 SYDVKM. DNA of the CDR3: TGTGCCAGCAGTTTATTACGGGGGAACGGTGGCTACACCTTC. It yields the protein CASSLLRGNGGYTF.

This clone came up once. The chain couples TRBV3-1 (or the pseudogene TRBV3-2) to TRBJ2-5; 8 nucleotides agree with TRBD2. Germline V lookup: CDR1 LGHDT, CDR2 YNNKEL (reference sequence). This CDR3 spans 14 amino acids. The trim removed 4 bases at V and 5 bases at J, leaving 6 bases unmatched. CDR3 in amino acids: CASSLGTRGETQYF. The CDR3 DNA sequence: TGTGCCAGCAGCCTCGGGACTAGGGGCGAGACCCAGTACTTC.

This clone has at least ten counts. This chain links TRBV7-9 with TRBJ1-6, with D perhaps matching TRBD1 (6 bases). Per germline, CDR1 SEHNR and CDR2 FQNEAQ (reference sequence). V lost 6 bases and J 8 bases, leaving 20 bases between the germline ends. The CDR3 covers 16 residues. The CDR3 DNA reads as TGTGCCAGCAGACCTATCTTGGGGGCAGGGGATTCACCCCTCCACTTT. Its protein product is CASRPILGAGDSPLHF.

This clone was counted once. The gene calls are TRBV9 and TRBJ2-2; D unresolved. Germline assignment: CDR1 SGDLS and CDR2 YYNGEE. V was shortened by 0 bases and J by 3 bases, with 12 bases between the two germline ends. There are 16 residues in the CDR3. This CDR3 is CASSVALRTDTGELFF. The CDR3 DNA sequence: TGTGCCAGCAGCGTAGCATTGCGAACAGACACCGGGGAGCTGTTTTTT. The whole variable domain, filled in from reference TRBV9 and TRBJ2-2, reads DSGVTQTPKHLITATGQRVTLRCSPRSGDLSVYWYQQSLDQGLQFLIQYYNGEERAKGNILERFSAQQFPDLHSELNLSSLELGDSALYFCASSVALRTDTGELFFGEGSRLTVL.

CDR3 DNA sequence: TGTGCCAGCAGCAAAACCGGGACAGTGAACACTGAAGCTTTCTTT. As protein: CASSKTGTVNTEAFF. The chain links TRBV9 to TRBJ1-1; 7 nucleotides align to TRBD1. This CDR3 contains 15 residues. Germline-derived CDR1 and CDR2 are SGDLS and YYNGEE. With 4 bases clipped from V and 0 bases from J, the junction kept 6 bases outside the gene matches.

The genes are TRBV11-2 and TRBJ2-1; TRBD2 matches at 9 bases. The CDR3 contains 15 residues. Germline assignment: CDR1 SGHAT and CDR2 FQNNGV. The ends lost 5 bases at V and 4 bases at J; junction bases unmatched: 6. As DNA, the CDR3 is TGTGCCAGCAGCATAGCGGGAGAGGCATACAATGAGCAGTTCTTC. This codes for CASSIAGEAYNEQFF.

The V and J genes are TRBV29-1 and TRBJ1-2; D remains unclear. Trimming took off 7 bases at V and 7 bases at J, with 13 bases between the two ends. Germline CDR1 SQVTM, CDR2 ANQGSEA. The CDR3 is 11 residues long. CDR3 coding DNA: TGCAGCGCTGAGTGGGAGGGTGGCTACACCTTC. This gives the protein CSAEWEGGYTF.

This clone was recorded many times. Here the CDR3 reads CASSKQGALDSPLHF. The CDR3 DNA reads as TGTGCCAGCAGCAAACAGGGGGCTTTGGATTCACCCCTCCACTTT. The chain joins TRBV6-5 to TRBJ1-6, with 9 bases fitting TRBD1. The CDR3 is 15 amino acids. The V gene end was trimmed by 6 bases and the J gene end by 8 bases; junction bases not matched to a gene: 8. Germline CDR1 MNHEY, CDR2 SVGAGI.

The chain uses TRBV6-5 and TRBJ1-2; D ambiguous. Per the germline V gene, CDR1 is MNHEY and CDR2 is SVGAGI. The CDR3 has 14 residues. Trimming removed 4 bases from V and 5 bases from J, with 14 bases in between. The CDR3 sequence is CASSSSPYLYGYTF. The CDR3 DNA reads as TGTGCCAGCAGTTCCTCCCCGTATCTATATGGCTACACCTTC.

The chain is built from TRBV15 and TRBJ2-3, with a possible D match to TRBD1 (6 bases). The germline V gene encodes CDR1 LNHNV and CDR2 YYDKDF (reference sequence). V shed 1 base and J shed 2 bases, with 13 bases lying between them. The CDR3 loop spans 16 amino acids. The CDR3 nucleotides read TGTGCCACCAGCAGAGGTTGGGACACTAACACAGATACGCAGTATTTT. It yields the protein CATSRGWDTNTDTQYF. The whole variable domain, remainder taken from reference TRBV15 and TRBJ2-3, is DAMVIQNPRYQVTQFGKPVTLSCSQTLNHNVMYWYQQKSSQAPKLLFHYYDKDFNNEADTPDNFQSRRPNTSFCFLDIRSPGLGDTAMYLCATSRGWDTNTDTQYFGPGTRLTVL.

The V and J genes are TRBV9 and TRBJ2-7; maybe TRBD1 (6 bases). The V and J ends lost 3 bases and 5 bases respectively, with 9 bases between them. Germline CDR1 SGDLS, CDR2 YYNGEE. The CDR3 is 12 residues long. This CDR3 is CASSDTGNEQYF. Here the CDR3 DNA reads TGTGCCAGCAGCGACACAGGGAACGAGCAGTACTTC.

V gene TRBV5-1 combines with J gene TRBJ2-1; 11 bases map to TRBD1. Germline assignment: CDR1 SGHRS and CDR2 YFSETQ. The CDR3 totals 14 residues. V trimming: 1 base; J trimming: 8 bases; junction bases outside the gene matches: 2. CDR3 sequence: CASSLWDRGYEQFF. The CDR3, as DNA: TGCGCCAGCAGCTTGTGGGACAGGGGGTATGAGCAGTTCTTC.

CDR3 bases: TGTGCCAGCAAACAGGGGGGAGGCACAGATACGCAGTATTTT. Protein product: CASKQGGGTDTQYF. V and J are TRBV7-9 and TRBJ2-3; 8 bases are a match to TRBD1. Germline CDR1 SEHNR, CDR2 FQNEAQ (reference sequence). The CDR3 covers 14 residues. V trimming: 7 bases; J trimming: 1 base; junction bases outside the gene matches: 4.

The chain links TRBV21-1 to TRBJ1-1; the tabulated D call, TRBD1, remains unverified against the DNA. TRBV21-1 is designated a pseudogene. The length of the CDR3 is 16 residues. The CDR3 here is CASSKRGHPENTEAFF. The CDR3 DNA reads TGTGCCAGCAGCAAAAGGGGACATCCGGAGAACACTGAAGCTTTCTTT.

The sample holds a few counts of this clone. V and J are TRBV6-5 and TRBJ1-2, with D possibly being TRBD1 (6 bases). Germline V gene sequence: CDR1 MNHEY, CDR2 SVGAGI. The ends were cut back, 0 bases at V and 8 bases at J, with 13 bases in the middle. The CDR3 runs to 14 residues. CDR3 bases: TGTGCCAGCAGTTACTCGAGGGGGGGAGAGGGCTACACCTTC. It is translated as CASSYSRGGEGYTF.

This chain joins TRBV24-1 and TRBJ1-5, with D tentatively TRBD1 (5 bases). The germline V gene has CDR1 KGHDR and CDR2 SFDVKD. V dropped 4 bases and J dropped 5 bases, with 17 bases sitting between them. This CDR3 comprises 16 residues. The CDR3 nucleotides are TGTGCCACCAGTGACGCCGGGACCAGGGAGGATCAGCCCCAGCATTTT. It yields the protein CATSDAGTREDQPQHF.